This T cell receptor (beta chain) was recovered during a study of blood T cell repertoires in COVID-19. This study enrolled people aged 18 to 89 from around 25 US geographic areas. In assigning cohorts, the study relied on participant-reported clinical history. Among Cohort 3 donors, those recovered had two negative PCRs, clearance, or symptom resolution. In the original processing: Estimation of nucleated cell counts relied on the amplification of reference gene primers. Sequencing used immunoSEQ multiplex PCR; TCRdb keeps in-frame clones, though not all of them. V, J and clone size were drawn from that table, and D and trimming were deduced from the DNA. The sample lists about 440,000 clones, 80% to 95% occurring once. The V gene lost 5 bases and the J gene lost 5 bases, with 13 bases spanning the gap. CDR1 and CDR2 (germline): SEHNR, FQNEAQ (reference sequence). This CDR3 region has 14 residues.

The rearrangement uses TRBV7-9 and TRBJ1-5; D is possibly TRBD1 (6 bases). This receptor was taken from a man between 18 and 29 years old who had recovered from COVID-19. The sample comprised PBMCs or T cells enriched from blood (not recorded which). In nucleotides, the CDR3 is TGTGCCAGCAGCACAGGACAGACACATCAGCCCCAGCATTTT. It is translated as CASSTGQTHQPQHF.